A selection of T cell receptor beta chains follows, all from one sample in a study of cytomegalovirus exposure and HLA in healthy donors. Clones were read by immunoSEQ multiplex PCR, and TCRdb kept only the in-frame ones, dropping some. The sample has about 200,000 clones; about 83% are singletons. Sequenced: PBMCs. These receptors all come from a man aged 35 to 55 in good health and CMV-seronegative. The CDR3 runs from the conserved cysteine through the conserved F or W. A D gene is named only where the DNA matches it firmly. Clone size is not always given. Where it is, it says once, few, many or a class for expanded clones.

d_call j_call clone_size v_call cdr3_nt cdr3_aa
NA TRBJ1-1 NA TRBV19 TGTGCCAGCCAGCCAGAGGAAAACACTGAAGCTTTCTTT CASQPEENTEAFF
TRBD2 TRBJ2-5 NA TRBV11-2 TGTGCCAGCAGCTACTCGGGGGCTAGCGGGAGGCAAGAGACCCAGTACTTC CASSYSGASGRQETQYF
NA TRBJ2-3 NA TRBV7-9 TGTGCCAGCAGCTCTACAGGGCCAGATACGCAGTATTTT CASSSTGPDTQYF
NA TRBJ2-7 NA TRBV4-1 TGCGCCAGCAGCCTAGGACATTCTTACGAGCAGTACTTC CASSLGHSYEQYF
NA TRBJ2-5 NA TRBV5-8 TGTGCCAGCAGCCCGGGAGTTTTACGGGAGACCCAGTACTTC CASSPGVLRETQYF
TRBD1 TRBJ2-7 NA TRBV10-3 TGTGCCATCAGTGAGCCGGACAGGGGAAACGAGCAGTACTTC CAISEPDRGNEQYF
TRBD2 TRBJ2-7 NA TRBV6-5 TGTGCCAGCTCCGGGACTAGCGGGACCTACGAGCAGTACTTC CASSGTSGTYEQYF
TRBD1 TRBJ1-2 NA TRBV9 TGTGCCAGCAGCTCACAGGGGGTGGACTATGGCTACACCTTC CASSSQGVDYGYTF
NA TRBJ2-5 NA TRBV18 TGTGCCAGCTCAAACCGACAGAATCCCCAAGAGACCCAGTACTTC CASSNRQNPQETQYF
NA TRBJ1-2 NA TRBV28 TGTGCCAGCAGTCCAGGACAGTTAGCTAACTATGGCTACACCTTC CASSPGQLANYGYTF
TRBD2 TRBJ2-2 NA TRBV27 TGTGCCAGCAGCCGGGGGAGCGGGGGAAACACCGGGGAGCTGTTTTTT CASSRGSGGNTGELFF
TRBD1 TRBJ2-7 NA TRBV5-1 TGCGCCAGCAGCTTGCAACCACAGGGGGCAAGCGAGCAGTACTTC CASSLQPQGASEQYF
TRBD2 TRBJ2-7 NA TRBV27 TGTGCCAGCAGCAATTTAGCGGGGGCAAGATACGAGCAGTACTTC CASSNLAGARYEQYF
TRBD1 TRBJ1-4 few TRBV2 TGTGCCAGCCGGCCCCCCCGACAGGGTAGGACTAATGAAAAACTGTTTTTT CASRPPRQGRTNEKLFF
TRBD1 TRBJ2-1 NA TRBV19 TGTGCCAGTACCGGGACAGGGTCCTACAATGAGCAGTTCTTC CASTGTGSYNEQFF
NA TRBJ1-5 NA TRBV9 TGTGCCAGCAGTCAGGCAGGGAGCAATCAGCCCCAGCATTTT CASSQAGSNQPQHF
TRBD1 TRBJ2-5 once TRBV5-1 TGCGCCAGCAGGAGGACAGGTAGCCCGGTTGGAGAGACCCAGTACTTC CASRRTGSPVGETQYF
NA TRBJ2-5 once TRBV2 TGTGCCAGCAGTGAGAGCTTCGAGCGCCAAGAGACCCAGTACTTC CASSESFERQETQYF
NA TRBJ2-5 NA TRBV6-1 TGTGCCAGCAGTGAAGGGACAAGGAGAGAGACCCAGTACTTC CASSEGTRRETQYF
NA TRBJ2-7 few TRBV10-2 TGCGCCAGCAGTTCGGCGGACAGTGCCTACGAGCAGTACTTC CASSSADSAYEQYF
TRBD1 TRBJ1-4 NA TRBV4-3 TGCGCCAGCAGCCCGGACAGGGAGGGTGAAAAACTGTTTTTT CASSPDREGEKLFF
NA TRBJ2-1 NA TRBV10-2 TGCGCCAGCACCAGACTAGACTCACCGAATGAGCAGTTCTTC CASTRLDSPNEQFF
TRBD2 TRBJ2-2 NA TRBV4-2 TGTGCCAGCAGCTCCCTTGGACTAGCGGGAGAGACGGGGGAGCTGTTTTTT CASSSLGLAGETGELFF
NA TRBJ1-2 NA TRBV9 TGTGCCAGCAGCGGGGGGGATCACCATCTAACTATGGACGGCTACACCTTC CASSGGDHHLTMDGYTF
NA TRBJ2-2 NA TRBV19 TGTGCCAGTAGTCTACAGGGATGGGAGCTGTTTTTT CASSLQGWELFF
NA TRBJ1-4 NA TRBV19 TGTGCCAGTAGTATTGGGAGAGCAACTAATGAAAAACTGTTTTTT CASSIGRATNEKLFF
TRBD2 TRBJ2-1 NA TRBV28 TGTGCCAGCAGTTTAGAGAGCGGGAGGGCCGGATGGACAGATGAGCAGTTCTTC CASSLESGRAGWTDEQFF
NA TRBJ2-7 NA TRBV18 TGTGCCAGCTCACCAGGCGGGGAGACGGACGAGCAGTACTTC CASSPGGETDEQYF
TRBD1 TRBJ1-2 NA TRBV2 TGTGCCAGCAGGGAGGGGGCGGGGGGCTACACCTTC CASREGAGGYTF
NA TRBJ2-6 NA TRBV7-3 TGTGCCAGCAGCTCGTTCGTCGGGGCCAACGTCCTGACTTTC CASSSFVGANVLTF
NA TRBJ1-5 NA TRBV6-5 TGTGCCAGCAGACCCCAGGGAAACAGCAATCAGCCCCAGCATTTT CASRPQGNSNQPQHF
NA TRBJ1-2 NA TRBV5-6 TGTGCCAGCAGCTTGGAAGTGGTTTCTAGTGGCGGCTACACCTTC CASSLEVVSSGGYTF
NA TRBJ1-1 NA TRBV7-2 TGTGCCAGCAGCCCGAGCGGCAGAGTGAACACTGAAGCTTTCTTT CASSPSGRVNTEAFF
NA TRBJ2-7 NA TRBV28 TGTGCCAGCAGGCCGGGGTCTTCCTACGAGCAGTACTTC CASRPGSSYEQYF
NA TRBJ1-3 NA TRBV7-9 TGTGCCAGCAGCGACTTGGGAAACACCATATATTTT CASSDLGNTIYF
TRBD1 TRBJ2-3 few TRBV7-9 TGTGCCAGCAGCTTAAGAGGGACAGGGAAGGATACGCAGTATTTT CASSLRGTGKDTQYF
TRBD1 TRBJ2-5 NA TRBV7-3 TGTGCCAGCAGCGGAGGGACAGGGGAGACCCAGTACTTC CASSGGTGETQYF
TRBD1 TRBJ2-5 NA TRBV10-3 TGTGCCATCAGTGATGTCGAGGGGGCTCGGGAGACCCAGTACTTC CAISDVEGARETQYF
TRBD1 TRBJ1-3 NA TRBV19 TGTGCCAGTAGTCCTAAGGCGGGACAGGGGGCTATCGGGCGAAACACCATATATTTT CASSPKAGQGAIGRNTIYF